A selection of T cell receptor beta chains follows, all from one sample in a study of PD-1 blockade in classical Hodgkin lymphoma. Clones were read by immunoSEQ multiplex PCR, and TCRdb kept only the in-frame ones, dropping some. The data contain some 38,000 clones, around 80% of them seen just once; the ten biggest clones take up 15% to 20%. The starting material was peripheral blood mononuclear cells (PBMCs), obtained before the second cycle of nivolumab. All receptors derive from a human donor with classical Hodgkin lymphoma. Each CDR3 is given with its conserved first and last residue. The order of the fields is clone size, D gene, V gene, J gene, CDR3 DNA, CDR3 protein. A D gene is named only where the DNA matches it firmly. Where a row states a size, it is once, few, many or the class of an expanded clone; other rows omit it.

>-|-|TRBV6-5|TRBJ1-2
TGTGCCAGCAGTTCCCAGGGAAATTGGGGTTTACGAGGCTACACCTTC
CASSSQGNWGLRGYTF
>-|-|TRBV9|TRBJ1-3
TGTGCCAGCAGCGTAGGGTTTACAGGCTCTGGAAACACCATATATTTT
CASSVGFTGSGNTIYF
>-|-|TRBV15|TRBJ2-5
TGTGCCACCACCAAAGGTGGAGGGGGGTTCCAAGAGACCCAGTACTTC
CATTKGGGGFQETQYF
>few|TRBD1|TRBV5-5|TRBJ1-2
TGTGCCAGCAGCTTGGGAGGGCAGGGGGTCTTTGGCTACACCTTC
CASSLGGQGVFGYTF
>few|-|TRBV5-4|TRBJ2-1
TGTGCCAGCAGCTTGGGCGGGCAGGTCATCTCCTACAATGAGCAGTTCTTC
CASSLGGQVISYNEQFF
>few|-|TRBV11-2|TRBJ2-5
TGTGCCAGCAGCCTCGGAGACAAGGAGACCCAGTACTTC
CASSLGDKETQYF
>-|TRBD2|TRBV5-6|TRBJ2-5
TGTGCCAGCAGCTTTTTTAGCGGGGAGACCCAGTACTTC
CASSFFSGETQYF
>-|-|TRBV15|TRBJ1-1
TGTGCCACCAGCCAGGGAGAGATGAACACTGAAGCTTTCTTT
CATSQGEMNTEAFF
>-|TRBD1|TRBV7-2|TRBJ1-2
TGTGCCAGCAACCAGGACAGGGGTTTGGGTGGCTACACCTTC
CASNQDRGLGGYTF
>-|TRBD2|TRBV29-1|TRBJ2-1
TGCAGCGTTGAAAGCTCTAGCGGGGTCAATGAGCAGTTCTTC
CSVESSSGVNEQFF
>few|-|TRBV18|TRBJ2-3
TGTGCCAGCTCACCACTGGGAGGCGCAGATACGCAGTATTTT
CASSPLGGADTQYF
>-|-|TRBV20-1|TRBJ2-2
TGCGGTGGAATAATCGGGGAGCTGTTTTTT
CGGIIGELFF
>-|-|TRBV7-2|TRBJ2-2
TGTGCCAGCAGCTTACAGGGGGGGTTTAACACCGGGGAGCTGTTTTTT
CASSLQGGFNTGELFF
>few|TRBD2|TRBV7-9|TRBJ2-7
TGTGCCAGCAGCTTGGAGCGGGGGGGCCTAAAATACGAGCAGTACTTC
CASSLERGGLKYEQYF
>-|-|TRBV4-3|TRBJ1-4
TGCGCCAGCAGCCAAAGGGGGAACGAAAAACTGTTTTTT
CASSQRGNEKLFF
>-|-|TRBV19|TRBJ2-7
TGTGCCAGTAGTACCCGGGACGGATCCTACGAGCAGTACTTC
CASSTRDGSYEQYF
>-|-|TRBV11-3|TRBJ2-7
TGTGCCAGCAGCTTAGATGGTCGGGCAGGGGACGACGAGCAGTACTTC
CASSLDGRAGDDEQYF